This T cell receptor (beta chain) stems from a study of early T cells in non-severe SARS-CoV-2 infection. Germline trimming cut 8 bases from V and 3 bases from J; bases unmatched to any gene: 21. The CDR3 is 19 residues long. TCRdb recomputed calls from the 5' RACE reads with MiXCR, one row per CDR3 protein. The profile shows roughly 40,000 distinct CDR3 sequences, roughly 4% of them singletons. This clonotype was detected ten times or more. This rearrangement joins TRBV12-3 or TRBV12-4 to TRBJ2-7; TRBD2 matches 11 bases. Sequencing input: whole blood. This TCR was sampled from an adult who was a healthcare worker with PCR-confirmed SARS-CoV-2 infection or an uninfected control (not recorded which). The CDR3 spells CASGVRGRLAGGSFYEQYF. The DNA for the CDR3 is TGTGCCAGCGGAGTCAGGGGGCGGCTAGCGGGGGGCTCCTTCTACGAGCAGTACTTC.